This T cell receptor beta chain was profiled in a study of early T cells in non-severe SARS-CoV-2 infection. For the study at large: Chains were not paired, and sequencing was done on bulk RNA from unsorted whole blood. Study outcomes and limitations: Database matching using VDJdb favored anti-spike CD8 responses, with private and CD4 specificities left missing.

As to this clonotype: Its antigen is not identified.

Individual cDNA molecules received unique molecular identifiers. Each CDR3 protein is one row after TCRdb ran MiXCR on the 5' RACE reads. There are about 58,000 distinct CDR3 sequences in the sample; roughly 13% occur only once, and 9.5% to 10% lies in the top ten. Germline-derived CDR1 and CDR2 are MNHEY and SVGEGT. V was pared by 6 bases and J by 8 bases, with 8 bases of the junction left unmatched. CDR3 length equals 13 residues. J is TRBJ1-2 and V is TRBV6-2 or TRBV6-3, with 8 bases that match TRBD1. What was sequenced was whole blood. This clonotype was sampled from an adult who was a healthcare worker with PCR-confirmed SARS-CoV-2 infection or an uninfected control (not recorded which). This CDR3 reads CASRIQGEGGYTF. In DNA form, the CDR3 reads TGTGCCAGCAGGATACAGGGGGAAGGCGGCTACACCTTC.